Described below is a single T cell receptor (beta chain) sequence and its context. Method: immunoSEQ multiplex PCR; TCRdb's copy keeps in-frame clones and lacks some. Among under 200,000 clones listed, 81% were seen once. The sample is drawn from a study of blood T cell repertoires in COVID-19. Participants came from roughly 24 US areas, aged roughly 18 to 95 years. The CDR3 has 15 amino acids. Per germline, CDR1 SGHTA and CDR2 FQGNSA. V lost 2 bases and J 1 base, leaving 11 bases between the germline ends. The sample comprised PBMCs or T cells enriched from blood (not recorded which). The origin of this receptor is a woman between 40 and 50 years old with acute COVID-19. V gene TRBV7-2 combines with J gene TRBJ1-1, with a tentative D call TRBD1 (5 bases). The CDR3 loop is CASSLLGGGNTEAFF. The DNA of the CDR3 is TGTGCCAGCAGCTTATTGGGGGGTGGGAACACTGAAGCTTTCTTT.